A selection of T cell receptor beta chains follows, all from one sample in a study of beta chain features in type 1 diabetes. The data were produced by immunoSEQ multiplex PCR, yet TCRdb's version contains in-frame clones alone and is incomplete. There are hundreds of thousands of clones in the sample; roughly an eighth occur only once, and about 0.02% lies in the top ten. Material: naive CD4+ T cells from blood. These receptors were collected from a man aged 18 to 29 with type 1 diabetes. The CDR3 runs from the conserved cysteine through the conserved F or W.

j_call v_call cdr3_aa
TRBJ2-7 TRBV30 CAWKVNEQYF
TRBJ2-3 TRBV7-9 CASSLAVGGTDTQYF
TRBJ2-5 TRBV28 CASSSGGLAGQETQYF
TRBJ1-1 TRBV10-3 CAISESIAGANEAFF
TRBJ2-7 TRBV5-1 CASSLGLSPSYEQYF
TRBJ2-1 TRBV20-1 CSAGQNEQFF
TRBJ1-4 TRBV5-1 CASNPDGRGVSGEKLFF
TRBJ1-1 TRBV5-4 CASSYTDMNTEAFF
TRBJ1-1 TRBV14 CASSQVGIGFF
TRBJ1-4 TRBV7-6 CASSLAGGNEKLFF
TRBJ2-5 TRBV9 CASSVEGLAGAGDQETQYF
TRBJ1-5 TRBV6-1 CASSEYGSNQPQHF
TRBJ2-5 TRBV10-3 CAISEARSPGPNTGKTQYF
TRBJ2-5 TRBV19 CASAGPSQETQYF
TRBJ1-5 TRBV30 CAWSVRFQGNQPQHF
TRBJ1-2 TRBV20-1 CSARQVIGYTF
TRBJ2-2 TRBV7-2 CASSLSGVAGELFF
TRBJ2-3 TRBV21-1 CASSPAFRRTDTQYF
TRBJ2-3 TRBV9 CASSVAAGRGDTQYF
TRBJ1-1 TRBV7-9 CASSLGQGDTEAFF
TRBJ1-1 TRBV18 CASSPGGNTEAFF
TRBJ2-7 TRBV30 CAWSAPAYEQYF
TRBJ1-1 TRBV7-9 CASSLTRDKNTEAFF
TRBJ1-6 TRBV7-2 CASSFTRDRGNSPLHF
TRBJ2-5 TRBV7-7 CASSFTANQETQYF
TRBJ2-1 TRBV7-6 CASSSLAGTYNEQFF
TRBJ2-2 TRBV5-1 CASQGGWNTGELFF
TRBJ1-6 TRBV4-2 CASSQDLGTTSPLHF
TRBJ1-2 TRBV28 CASSSHSGYTF
TRBJ1-5 TRBV5-1 CASSLESGHGQPQHF
TRBJ2-3 TRBV13 CASSLWTAYTDTQYF
TRBJ1-1 TRBV29-1 CSVEEPVNTEAFF
TRBJ2-5 TRBV11-2 CASSWGQGQETQYF
TRBJ2-3 TRBV4-1 CASSQDLGALKTDTQYF
TRBJ2-2 TRBV5-4 CASRFGRSQTGELFF
TRBJ2-3 TRBV7-3 CASSLTGSSTDTQYF
TRBJ2-3 TRBV7-2 CASTIAGDRTDTQYF
TRBJ1-5 TRBV29-1 CSVLLSDGTGTFSNQPQHF
TRBJ2-3 TRBV28 CASSDRTTTDTQYF
TRBJ1-5 TRBV6-5 CASTLGQNQPQHF